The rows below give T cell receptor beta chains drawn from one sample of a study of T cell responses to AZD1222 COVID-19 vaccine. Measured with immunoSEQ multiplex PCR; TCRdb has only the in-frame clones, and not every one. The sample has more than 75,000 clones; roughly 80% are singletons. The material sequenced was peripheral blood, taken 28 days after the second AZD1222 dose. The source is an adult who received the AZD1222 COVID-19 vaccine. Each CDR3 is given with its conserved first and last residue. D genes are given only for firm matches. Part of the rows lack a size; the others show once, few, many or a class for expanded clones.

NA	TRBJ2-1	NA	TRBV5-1	TGCGCCAGCAGCCCGGACTCAAACAATGAGCAGTTCTTC	CASSPDSNNEQFF
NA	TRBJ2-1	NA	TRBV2	TGTGCCAGCAGCGACCACTACAATGAGCAGTTCTTC	CASSDHYNEQFF
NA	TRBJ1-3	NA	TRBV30	TGTGCCTGGGACAGTGGAAACACCATATATTTT	CAWDSGNTIYF
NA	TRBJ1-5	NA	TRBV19	TGTGCCACGGGACTCGATAGCAATCAGCCCCAGCATTTT	CATGLDSNQPQHF
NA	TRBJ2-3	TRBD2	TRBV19	TGTGCCAGTAGTCAGCGGGGCGCCACAGATACGCAGTATTTT	CASSQRGATDTQYF
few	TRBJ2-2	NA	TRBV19	TGTGCCAGTAGATTCGGCCACGGGGAGCTGTTTTTT	CASRFGHGELFF
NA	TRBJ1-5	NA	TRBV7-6	TGTGCCAGCAGCTTAGCGGCCAATCAGCCCCAGCATTTT	CASSLAANQPQHF
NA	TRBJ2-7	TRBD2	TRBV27	TGTGCCAGCAGTTTACGCGCGGGAGGCATCTACGAGCAGTACTTC	CASSLRAGGIYEQYF
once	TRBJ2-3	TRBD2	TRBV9	TGTGCCAGCAGCGTAGGGGCTAGCGGGAGACGCGCAGATACGCAGTATTTT	CASSVGASGRRADTQYF
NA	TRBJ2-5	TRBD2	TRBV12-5	TGTGCTAGTGGTTTGGGACTAGCGGGAGAAGAGACCCAGTACTTC	CASGLGLAGEETQYF
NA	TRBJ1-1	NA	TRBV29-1	TGCAGCGTTGAGGAGGGGGGCGGCACTGAAGCTTTCTTT	CSVEEGGGTEAFF
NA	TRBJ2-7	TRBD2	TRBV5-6	TGTGCCAGCATCGATGGACTAGCGGAGAACTACGAGCAGTACTTC	CASIDGLAENYEQYF
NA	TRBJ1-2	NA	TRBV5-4	TGTGCCAGCAGCTTGGAGTGGGATTATGGCTACACCTTC	CASSLEWDYGYTF
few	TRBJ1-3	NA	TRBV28	TGTGCCAGCAGTTTCGTTTGGGGAACTGGAAACACCATATATTTT	CASSFVWGTGNTIYF
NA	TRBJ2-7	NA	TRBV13	TGTGCCAGCAGCTTATCGTGGGGCCTAGCGAGCTCCTACGAGCAGTACTTC	CASSLSWGLASSYEQYF
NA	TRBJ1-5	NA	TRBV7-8	TGTGCCAGCGGGGCGGTGGAGACTCTACTATATAGCAATCAGCCCCAGCATTTT	CASGAVETLLYSNQPQHF
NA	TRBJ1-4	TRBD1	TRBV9	TGTGCCAGCTCCGGGACAGGGGGCCAAAATGAAAAACTGTTTTTT	CASSGTGGQNEKLFF
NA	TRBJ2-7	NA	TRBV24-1	TGTGCCACCAGTGAGGGAACCCTTGACGAGCAGTACTTC	CATSEGTLDEQYF
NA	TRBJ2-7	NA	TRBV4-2	TGTGCCAGCAGCCAAGAACGCTCCTACGAGCAGTACTTC	CASSQERSYEQYF
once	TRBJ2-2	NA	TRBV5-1	TGCGCCAGCAGCCTAGGGGACCGAAACACCGGGGAGCTGTTTTTT	CASSLGDRNTGELFF
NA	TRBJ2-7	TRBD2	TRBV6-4	TGTGCCAGCAGTGAAATCGCGGGAGGGCCCTACGAGCAGTACTTC	CASSEIAGGPYEQYF
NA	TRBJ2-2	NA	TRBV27	TGTGCCAGCAGGGAGGGGGCCGGGGAGCTGTTTTTT	CASREGAGELFF
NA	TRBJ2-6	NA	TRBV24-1	TGTGCCACCGGGGTCTCTGGGGCCAACGTCCTGACTTTC	CATGVSGANVLTF
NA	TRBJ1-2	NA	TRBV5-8	TGTGCCAGCAGCTCAGGGACAAAACAAGCTAACTATGGCTACACCTTC	CASSSGTKQANYGYTF
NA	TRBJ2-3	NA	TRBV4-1	TGCGCCAGCAGCCAGCCACTAGAGATATTACAAGATACGCAGTATTTT	CASSQPLEILQDTQYF
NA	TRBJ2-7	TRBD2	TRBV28	TGTGCCAGCAGTTTATCCCAAAGCGGGAGGGCCTACGAGCAGTACTTC	CASSLSQSGRAYEQYF
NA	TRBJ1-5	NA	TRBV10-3	TGTGCCATCACCACAGCCCCAGGGGAGCCCCAGCATTTT	CAITTAPGEPQHF
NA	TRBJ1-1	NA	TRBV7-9	TGTGCCAGCAGCTTCTATGAAGCTTTCTTT	CASSFYEAFF
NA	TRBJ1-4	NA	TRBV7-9	TGTGCCAGCAGCTTGGGCCGGGAGGAAAAACTGTTTTTT	CASSLGREEKLFF